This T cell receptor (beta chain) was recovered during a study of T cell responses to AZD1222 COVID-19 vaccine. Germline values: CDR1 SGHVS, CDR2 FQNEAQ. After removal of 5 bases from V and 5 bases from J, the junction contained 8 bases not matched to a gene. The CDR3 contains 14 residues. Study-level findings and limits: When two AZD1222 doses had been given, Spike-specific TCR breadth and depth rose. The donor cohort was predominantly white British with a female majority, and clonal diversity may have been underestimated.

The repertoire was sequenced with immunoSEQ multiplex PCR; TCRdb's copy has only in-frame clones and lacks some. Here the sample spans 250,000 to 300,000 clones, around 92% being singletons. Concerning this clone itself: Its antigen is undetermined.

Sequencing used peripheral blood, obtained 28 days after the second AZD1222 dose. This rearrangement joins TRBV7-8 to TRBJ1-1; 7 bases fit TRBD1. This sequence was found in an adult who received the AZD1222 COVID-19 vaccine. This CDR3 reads CASSKDRVRTEAFF. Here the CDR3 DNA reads TGTGCCAGCAGCAAAGACAGGGTACGGACTGAAGCTTTCTTT.